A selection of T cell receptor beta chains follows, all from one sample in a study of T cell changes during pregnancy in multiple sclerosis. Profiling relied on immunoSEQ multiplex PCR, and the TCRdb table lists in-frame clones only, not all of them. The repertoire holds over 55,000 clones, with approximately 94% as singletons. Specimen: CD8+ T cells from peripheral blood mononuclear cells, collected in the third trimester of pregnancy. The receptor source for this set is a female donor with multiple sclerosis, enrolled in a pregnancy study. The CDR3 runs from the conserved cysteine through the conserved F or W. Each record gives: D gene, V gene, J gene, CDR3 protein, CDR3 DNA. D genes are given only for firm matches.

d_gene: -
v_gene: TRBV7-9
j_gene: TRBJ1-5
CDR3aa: CASSFGEGPNQPQHF
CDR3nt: TGTGCCAGCAGCTTTGGAGAGGGCCCTAATCAGCCCCAGCATTTT

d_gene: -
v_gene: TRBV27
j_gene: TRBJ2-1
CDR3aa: CASSPGTYQGNEQFF
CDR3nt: TGTGCCAGCAGTCCAGGGACGTACCAGGGGAATGAGCAGTTCTTC

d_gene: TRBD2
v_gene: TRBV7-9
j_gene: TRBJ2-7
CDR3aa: CASSLGAGGRLEQYF
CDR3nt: TGTGCCAGCAGCTTGGGGGCGGGAGGGCGGCTCGAGCAGTACTTC

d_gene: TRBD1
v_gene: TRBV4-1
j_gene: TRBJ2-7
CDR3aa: CASSQNGQGEYEQYF
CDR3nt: TGCGCCAGCAGCCAGAATGGACAGGGGGAATACGAGCAGTACTTC

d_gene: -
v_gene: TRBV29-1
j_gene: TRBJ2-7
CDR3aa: CSVAETNYEQYF
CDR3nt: TGCAGCGTTGCTGAGACTAACTACGAGCAGTACTTC

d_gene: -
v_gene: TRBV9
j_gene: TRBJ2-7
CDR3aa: CASSAERRDHEQYF
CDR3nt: TGTGCCAGCAGCGCAGAGAGGAGGGACCACGAGCAGTACTTC

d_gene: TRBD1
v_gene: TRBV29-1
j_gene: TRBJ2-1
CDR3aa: CSVDPTGQGNNEQFF
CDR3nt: TGCAGCGTTGACCCCACGGGACAGGGTAACAATGAGCAGTTCTTC

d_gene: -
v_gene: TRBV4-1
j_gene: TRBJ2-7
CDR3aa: CASSQVSGSPHLGEQYF
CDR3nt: TGCGCCAGCAGCCAAGTTTCGGGGTCCCCTCACCTGGGCGAGCAGTACTTC

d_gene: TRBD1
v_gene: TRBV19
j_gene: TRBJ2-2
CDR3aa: CASSTDRGYGTGELFF
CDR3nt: TGTGCCAGTAGTACAGACAGGGGATATGGGACCGGGGAGCTGTTTTTT

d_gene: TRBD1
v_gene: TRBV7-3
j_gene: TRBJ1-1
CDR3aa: CASSPGAGGFLEAFF
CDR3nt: TGTGCCAGCAGCCCGGGAGCAGGGGGATTTCTTGAAGCTTTCTTT

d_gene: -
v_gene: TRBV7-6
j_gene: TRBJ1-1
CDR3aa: CASSLAANGGANTEAFF
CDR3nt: TGTGCCAGCAGCTTAGCGGCTAATGGGGGCGCTAACACTGAAGCTTTCTTT

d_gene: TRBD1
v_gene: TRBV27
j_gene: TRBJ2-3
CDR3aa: CASRPGQGTSTDTQYF
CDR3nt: TGTGCCAGCAGACCTGGACAGGGAACTAGCACAGATACGCAGTATTTT

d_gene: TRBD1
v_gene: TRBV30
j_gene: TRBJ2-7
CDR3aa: CAWSVRWDSERIYEQYF
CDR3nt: TGTGCCTGGAGTGTTCGCTGGGACAGCGAGAGGATCTACGAGCAGTACTTC

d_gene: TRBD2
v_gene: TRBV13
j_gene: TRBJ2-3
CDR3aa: CASSLPAGGTTDTQYF
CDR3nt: TGTGCCAGCAGCTTACCAGCGGGAGGGACCACAGATACGCAGTATTTT

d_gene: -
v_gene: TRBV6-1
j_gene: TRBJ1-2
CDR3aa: CASSDWRLYGYTF
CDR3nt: TGTGCCAGCAGTGACTGGAGATTATATGGCTACACCTTC

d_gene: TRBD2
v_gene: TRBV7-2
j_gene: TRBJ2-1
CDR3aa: CASSLGVTSGSTYNEQFF
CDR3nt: TGTGCCAGCAGCTTAGGGGTGACTAGCGGGAGTACCTACAATGAGCAGTTCTTC

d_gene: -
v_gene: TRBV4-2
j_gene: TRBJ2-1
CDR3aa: CASSHGGYNEQFF
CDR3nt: TGTGCCAGCAGCCACGGCGGATACAATGAGCAGTTCTTC

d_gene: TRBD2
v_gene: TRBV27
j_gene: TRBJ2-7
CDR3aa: CASSLASGSYEQYF
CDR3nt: TGTGCCAGCAGTCTGGCTAGCGGCTCCTACGAGCAGTACTTC

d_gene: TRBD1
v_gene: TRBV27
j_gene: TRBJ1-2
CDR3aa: CASSLGPGQGSWYGYTF
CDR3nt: TGTGCCAGCAGCTTGGGGCCGGGACAGGGAAGTTGGTATGGCTACACCTTC

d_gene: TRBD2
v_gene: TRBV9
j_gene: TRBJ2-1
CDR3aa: CASSARWASGYNEQFF
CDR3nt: TGTGCCAGCAGCGCTCGCTGGGCTAGCGGCTACAATGAGCAGTTCTTC

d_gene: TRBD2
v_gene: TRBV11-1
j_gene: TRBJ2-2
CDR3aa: CASSLQLAGEVGELFF
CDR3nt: TGTGCCAGCAGCTTACAACTAGCGGGAGAGGTCGGGGAGCTGTTTTTT

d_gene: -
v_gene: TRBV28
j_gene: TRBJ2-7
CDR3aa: CASSFLVYEQYF
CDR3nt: TGTGCCAGCAGTTTTTTAGTCTACGAGCAGTACTTC

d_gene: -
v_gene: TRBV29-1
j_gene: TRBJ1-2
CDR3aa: CSVEDPNRANGYTF
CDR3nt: TGCAGCGTTGAAGACCCGAACAGGGCCAACGGCTACACCTTC

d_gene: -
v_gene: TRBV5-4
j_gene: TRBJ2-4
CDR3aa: CASSLGGDIQYF
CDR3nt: TGTGCCAGCAGCTTGGGAGGAGACATTCAGTACTTC

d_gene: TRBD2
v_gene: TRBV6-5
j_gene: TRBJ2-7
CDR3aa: CASSYGTNYEQYF
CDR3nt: TGTGCCAGCAGTTACGGGACTAACTACGAGCAGTACTTC

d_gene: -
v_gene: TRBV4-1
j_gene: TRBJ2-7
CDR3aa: CASSQGMPSEQYF
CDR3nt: TGCGCCAGCAGCCAAGGAATGCCCAGCGAGCAGTACTTC

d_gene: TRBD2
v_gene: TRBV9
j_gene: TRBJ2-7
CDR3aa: CASSPSGGMGGTMSLEQYF
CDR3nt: TGTGCCAGCAGCCCCTCCGGGGGGATGGGCGGGACTATGTCACTGGAGCAGTACTTC